This T cell receptor beta chain was recorded in a study of CD8 T cells in ankylosing spondylitis. This clonotype occurred many times. Per the germline V gene, CDR1 is SGHTA and CDR2 is FQGNSA. The CDR3 contains 13 residues. The V and J ends lost 6 bases and 6 bases respectively, with 15 bases between them. Each CDR3 protein gets one entry after TCRdb re-called the 5' RACE reads with MiXCR. The table has about 23,000 distinct CDR3 sequences, approximately 16% seen once. The TCR originated in a male donor with ankylosing spondylitis or in good health (not recorded which). The specimen sequenced was blood. The chain couples TRBV7-2 to TRBJ2-7; D gene ambiguous. CDR3 nucleotides: TGTGCCAGCAGTTCCCCTCCTGCCTCCGAGCAGTACTTC. This gives the protein CASSSPPASEQYF.